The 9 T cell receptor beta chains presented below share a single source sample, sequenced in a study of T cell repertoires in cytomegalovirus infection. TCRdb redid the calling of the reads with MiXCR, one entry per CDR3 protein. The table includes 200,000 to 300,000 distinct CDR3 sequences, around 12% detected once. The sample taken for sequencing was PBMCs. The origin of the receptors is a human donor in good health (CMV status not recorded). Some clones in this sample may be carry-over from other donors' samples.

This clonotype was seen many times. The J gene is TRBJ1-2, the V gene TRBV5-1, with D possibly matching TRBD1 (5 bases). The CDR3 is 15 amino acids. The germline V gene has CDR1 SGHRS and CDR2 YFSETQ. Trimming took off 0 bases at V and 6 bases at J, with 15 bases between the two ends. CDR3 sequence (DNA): TGCGCCAGCAGCTTGGAAGGGACGGCGGGTGATGGCTACACCTTC. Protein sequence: CASSLEGTAGDGYTF.

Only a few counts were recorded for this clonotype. The CDR3 nucleotides are TGTGCCAGCAGTTACTCGGGGGGCAATTCACCCCTCCACTTT. It yields the protein CASSYSGGNSPLHF. The chain carries TRBV6-6 and TRBJ1-6; perhaps TRBD1 as D (6 bases). CDR1 MNHNY and CDR2 SVGAGI come from the germline V gene (reference sequence). The CDR3 is 14 residues long. Trimming took 0 bases from V and 7 from J, leaving 7 bases between them.

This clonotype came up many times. Here the CDR3 reads CASSSIYGGYTF. CDR3 nucleotide sequence: TGTGCCAGCAGCTCAATCTACGGTGGCTACACCTTC. The chain links TRBV7-2 to TRBJ1-2, with unresolved D. CDR1 is SGHTA, CDR2 FQGNSA, per germline. There are 12 residues in the CDR3. The V end was cut by 4 bases, the J end by 7 bases, with 10 bases between.

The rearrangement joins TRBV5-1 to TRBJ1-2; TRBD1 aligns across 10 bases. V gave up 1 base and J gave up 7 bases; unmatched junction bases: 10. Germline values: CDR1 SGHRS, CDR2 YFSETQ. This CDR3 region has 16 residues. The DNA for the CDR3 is TGCGCCAGCAGCTTGAGCCGGACAGGGGGATCGGCTGGCTACACCTTC. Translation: CASSLSRTGGSAGYTF.

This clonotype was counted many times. The chain's CDR3 is CASSQAWVQFF. The CDR3 DNA reads TGTGCCAGCAGCCAAGCGTGGGTGCAGTTCTTC. The J gene is TRBJ2-1, the V gene TRBV14; unclear D gene. The V gene lost 1 base and the J gene lost 12 bases, with 7 bases spanning the gap. This CDR3 has 11 amino acids. The germline gives CDR1 SGHDN, CDR2 FVKESK.

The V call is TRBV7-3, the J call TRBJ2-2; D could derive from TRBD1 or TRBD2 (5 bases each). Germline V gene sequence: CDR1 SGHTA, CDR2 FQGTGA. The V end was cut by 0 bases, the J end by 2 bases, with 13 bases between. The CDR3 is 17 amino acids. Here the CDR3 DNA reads TGTGCCAGCAGCTTAACACGGGGTCAGGGTAACACCGGGGAGCTGTTTTTT. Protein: CASSLTRGQGNTGELFF.

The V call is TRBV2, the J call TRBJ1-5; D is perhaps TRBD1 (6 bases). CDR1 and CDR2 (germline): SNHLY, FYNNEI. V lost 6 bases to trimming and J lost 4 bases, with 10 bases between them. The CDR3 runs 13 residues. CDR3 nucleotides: TGTGCCAGCAGGCAGGACAGTAATCAGCCCCAGCATTTT. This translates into CASRQDSNQPQHF.

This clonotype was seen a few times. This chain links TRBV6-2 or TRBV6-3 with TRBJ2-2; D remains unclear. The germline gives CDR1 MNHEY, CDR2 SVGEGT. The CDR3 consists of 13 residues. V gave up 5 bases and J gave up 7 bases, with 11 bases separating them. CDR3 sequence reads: CASSEMVGGELFF. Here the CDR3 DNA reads TGTGCCAGCAGTGAAATGGTGGGCGGGGAGCTGTTTTTT.

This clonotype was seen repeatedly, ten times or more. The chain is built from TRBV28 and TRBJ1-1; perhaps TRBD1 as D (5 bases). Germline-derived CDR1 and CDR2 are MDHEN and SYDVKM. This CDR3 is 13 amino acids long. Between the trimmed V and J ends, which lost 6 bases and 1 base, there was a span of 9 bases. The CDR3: CASSWGRNTEAFF. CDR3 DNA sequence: TGTGCCAGCAGCTGGGGGAGGAACACTGAAGCTTTCTTT.